This TCR beta chain is from a study of T cell responses to AZD1222 COVID-19 vaccine. About this clone itself: No antigen is known for it.

V was trimmed by 2 bases and J by 3 bases, leaving 11 bases between them. CDR1 is SGHNT, CDR2 YYREEE, per germline (reference sequence). The CDR3 runs to 14 residues. Findings and caveats of the study: Just a handful of AZD1222 recipients tested seropositive at baseline. Spike-specific TCRs gained breadth and depth after people received two AZD1222 doses. The reported proportion of spike-specific TCRs targeting unmutated variant regions was nearly half.

Using immunoSEQ multiplex PCR, the repertoire was profiled, and TCRdb retains in-frame clones only, with some absent. This sample yields over 130,000 clones, of which less than 95% are seen a single time; about 7.5% belongs to the top ten. The sample was peripheral blood, taken 28 days after the second dose of the MenACWY control vaccine. This clonotype was obtained from an adult who received the MenACWY meningococcal vaccine as a control. V is TRBV5-4 and J is TRBJ2-5; no firm D call. The CDR3 here is CASSLGAKEETQYF. The DNA for the CDR3 is TGTGCCAGCAGCTTAGGCGCAAAAGAAGAGACCCAGTACTTC.